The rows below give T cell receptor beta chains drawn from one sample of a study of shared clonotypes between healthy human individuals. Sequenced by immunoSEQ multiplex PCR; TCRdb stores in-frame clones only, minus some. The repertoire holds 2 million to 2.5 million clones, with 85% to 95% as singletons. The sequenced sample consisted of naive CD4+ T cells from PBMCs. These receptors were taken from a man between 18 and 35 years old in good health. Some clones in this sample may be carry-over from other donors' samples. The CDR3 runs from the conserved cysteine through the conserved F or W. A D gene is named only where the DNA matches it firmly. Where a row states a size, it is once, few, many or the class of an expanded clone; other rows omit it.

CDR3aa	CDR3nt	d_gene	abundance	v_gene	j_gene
CASSIWGQTEAFF	TGTGCCAGTAGTATATGGGGGCAAACTGAAGCTTTCTTT	-	-	TRBV19	TRBJ1-1
CASSLWAAAGTVQYF	TGTGCCAGCAGCTTGTGGGCGGCGGCAGGAACGGTGCAGTACTTC	-	once	TRBV5-4	TRBJ2-7
CASSVGGLADYNEQFF	TGTGCCAGCAGCGTGGGCGGACTAGCGGATTACAATGAGCAGTTCTTC	TRBD2	-	TRBV9	TRBJ2-1
CASSLEGNTGELFF	TGTGCCAGCAGCTTGGAGGGGAACACCGGGGAGCTGTTTTTT	-	few	TRBV7-3	TRBJ2-2
CASSSGPGTSGHNEQFF	TGTGCCAGCAGCAGCGGGCCCGGGACTAGCGGTCACAATGAGCAGTTCTTC	TRBD2	-	TRBV5-6	TRBJ2-1
CASGDYYGYTF	TGTGCCAGCGGGGACTATTATGGCTACACCTTC	-	-	TRBV27	TRBJ1-2
CASSQGGSGYDIQYF	TGTGCCAGCAGCCAGGGGGGTAGCGGGTACGACATTCAGTACTTC	-	-	TRBV11-2	TRBJ2-4
CASSIDRGRNQPQHF	TGTGCCAGTAGTATCGACAGGGGGAGAAATCAGCCCCAGCATTTT	TRBD1	-	TRBV19	TRBJ1-5
CAISETDRNTEAFF	TGTGCCATCAGTGAGACCGACAGGAACACTGAAGCTTTCTTT	-	few	TRBV10-3	TRBJ1-1
CASSPASGPRPYEQYF	TGTGCCAGCAGTCCCGCTAGCGGGCCACGACCTTACGAGCAGTACTTC	TRBD2	-	TRBV28	TRBJ2-7
CSALTGVDSGANVLTF	TGCAGCGCCCTAACAGGGGTCGACTCTGGGGCCAACGTCCTGACTTTC	TRBD1	-	TRBV29-1	TRBJ2-6
CASSPTRVYGYTF	TGTGCCAGCAGTCCGACACGAGTCTATGGCTACACCTTC	-	-	TRBV28	TRBJ1-2
CASSQDPETNGEQFF	TGCGCCAGCAGCCAAGATCCCGAAACAAACGGTGAGCAGTTCTTC	-	-	TRBV4-3	TRBJ2-1
CASSLGRGEKLFF	TGCGCCAGCAGCTTGGGGAGGGGTGAAAAACTGTTTTTT	-	-	TRBV5-1	TRBJ1-4
CASQLRGGTDTQYF	TGCGCCAGCCAACTTAGGGGGGGCACAGATACGCAGTATTTT	-	-	TRBV5-1	TRBJ2-3
CASSLGGQGDEKLFF	TGTGCCAGCAGTTTAGGGGGACAGGGGGATGAAAAACTGTTTTTT	TRBD1	-	TRBV28	TRBJ1-4
CASSIGGSTGELFF	TGTGCCAGTAGTATAGGAGGGAGCACCGGGGAGCTGTTTTTT	-	-	TRBV19	TRBJ2-2
CASSYSWGSNQPQHF	TGTGCCAGCAGTTACTCGTGGGGCAGCAACCAGCCCCAGCATTTT	-	-	TRBV6-5	TRBJ1-5
CAISEPLSDSPLHF	TGTGCCATCAGTGAGCCATTGAGTGATTCACCCCTCCACTTT	-	-	TRBV10-3	TRBJ1-6
CASSEAVWQGTYGYTF	TGTGCCAGCAGTGAAGCTGTATGGCAGGGCACCTATGGCTACACCTTC	-	once	TRBV2	TRBJ1-2
CASSLQGVDEQYF	TGTGCCAGCAGTCTCCAGGGGGTCGACGAGCAGTACTTC	TRBD1	-	TRBV27	TRBJ2-7
CASSPIQSDNSPLHF	TGTGCCAGCAGTCCCATACAATCTGATAATTCACCCCTCCACTTT	-	-	TRBV27	TRBJ1-6
CASSFDSGQTRSQPQHF	TGTGCCAGCAGCTTCGATAGTGGTCAGACAAGGAGTCAGCCCCAGCATTTT	-	-	TRBV7-9	TRBJ1-5
CASSLSSQETQYF	TGTGCCAGCAGCTTAAGTAGCCAAGAGACCCAGTACTTC	-	-	TRBV11-2	TRBJ2-5